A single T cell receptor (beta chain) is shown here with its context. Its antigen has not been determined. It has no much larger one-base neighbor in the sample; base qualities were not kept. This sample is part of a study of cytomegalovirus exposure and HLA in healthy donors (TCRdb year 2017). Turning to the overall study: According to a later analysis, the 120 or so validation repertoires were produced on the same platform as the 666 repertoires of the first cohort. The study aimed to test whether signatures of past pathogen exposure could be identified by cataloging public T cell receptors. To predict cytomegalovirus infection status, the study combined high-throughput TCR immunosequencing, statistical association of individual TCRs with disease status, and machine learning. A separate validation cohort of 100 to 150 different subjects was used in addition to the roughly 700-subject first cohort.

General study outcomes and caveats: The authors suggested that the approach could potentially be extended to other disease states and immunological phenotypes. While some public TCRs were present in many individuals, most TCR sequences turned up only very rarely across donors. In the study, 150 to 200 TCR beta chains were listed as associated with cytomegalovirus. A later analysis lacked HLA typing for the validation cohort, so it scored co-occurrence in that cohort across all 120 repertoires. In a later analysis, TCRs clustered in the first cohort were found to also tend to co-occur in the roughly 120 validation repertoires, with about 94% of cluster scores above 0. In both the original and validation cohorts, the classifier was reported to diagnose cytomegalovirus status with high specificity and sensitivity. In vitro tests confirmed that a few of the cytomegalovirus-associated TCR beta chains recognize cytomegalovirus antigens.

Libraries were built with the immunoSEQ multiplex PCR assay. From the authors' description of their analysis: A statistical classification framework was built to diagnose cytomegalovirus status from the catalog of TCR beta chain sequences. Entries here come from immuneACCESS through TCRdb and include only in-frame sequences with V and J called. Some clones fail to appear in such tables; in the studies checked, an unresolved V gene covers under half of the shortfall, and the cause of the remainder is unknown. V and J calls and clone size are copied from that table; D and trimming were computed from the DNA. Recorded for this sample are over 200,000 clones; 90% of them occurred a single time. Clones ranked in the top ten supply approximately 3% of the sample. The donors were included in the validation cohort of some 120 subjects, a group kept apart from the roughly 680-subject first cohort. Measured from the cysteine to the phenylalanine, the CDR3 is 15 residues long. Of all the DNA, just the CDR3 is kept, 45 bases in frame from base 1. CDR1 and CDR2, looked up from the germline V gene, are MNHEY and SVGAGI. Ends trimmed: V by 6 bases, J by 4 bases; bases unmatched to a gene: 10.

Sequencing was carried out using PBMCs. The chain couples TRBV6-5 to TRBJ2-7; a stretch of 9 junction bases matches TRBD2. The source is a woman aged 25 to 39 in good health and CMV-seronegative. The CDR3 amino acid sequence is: CASRTIAGVWYEQYF. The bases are TGTGCCAGCAGAACCATAGCGGGAGTTTGGTACGAGCAGTACTTC.